This entry lists 21 T cell receptor beta chains sequenced from one sample in a study of shared clonotypes between healthy human individuals. Measured with immunoSEQ multiplex PCR; TCRdb has only the in-frame clones, and not every one. The sample carries more than 2,000,000 clones, 90% to 95% recorded once. Sample: naive CD4+ T cells sorted from blood. The subset was: CD45RA+ positively selected. These receptors were taken from a man between 18 and 29 years old in good health.

The chain is built from TRBV11-3 and TRBJ2-1; weak D call: TRBD2 (6 bases). Per the germline V gene, CDR1 is SGHNT and CDR2 is YENEEA. The CDR3 covers 15 residues. Trimming stripped 5 bases from V and 8 bases from J, with 19 bases between. The CDR3 region has the DNA TGTGCCAGCAGCCGGTGGTCGGCGGGGTCGGATGAGCAGTTCTTC. It translates to CASSRWSAGSDEQFF.

The chain carries TRBV7-8 and TRBJ1-5; D remains unclear. There are 15 residues in the CDR3. Germline V gives CDR1 SGHVS, CDR2 FQNEAQ. Trimming took off 0 bases at V and 3 bases at J, with 9 bases between the two ends. The CDR3 spells CASSLASRYNQPQHF. CDR3 in DNA: TGTGCCAGCAGCTTAGCGAGCAGGTACAATCAGCCCCAGCATTTT.

This clone appeared a single time. V gene TRBV5-1 combines with J gene TRBJ2-5; TRBD1 matches at 7 bases. Looked up from germline, CDR1 is SGHRS and CDR2 is YFSETQ. The CDR3 sequence is 16 residues long. The V segment lost 0 bases and the J segment 7 bases; nucleotides outside the gene matches: 12. The CDR3 DNA follows: TGCGCCAGCAGCTTGGGGGGGACAGCGGACGCAATGACCCAGTACTTC. Its protein product is CASSLGGTADAMTQYF.

The chain links TRBV7-9 to TRBJ1-4; TRBD1 agrees at 7 bases. The CDR3 runs to 13 residues. The germline gives CDR1 SEHNR, CDR2 FQNEAQ (reference sequence). V was clipped by 7 bases and J by 7 bases; unmatched bases: 6. Written as DNA, the CDR3 is TGTGCCAGCAACGTACAGGGGATTGAAAAACTGTTTTTT. It translates to CASNVQGIEKLFF.

This chain links TRBV7-3 with TRBJ2-1; 8 bases line up with TRBD2. With V trimmed by 1 base and J by 7 bases, 9 bases remained unmatched. The CDR3 is made up of 16 amino acids. Germline values: CDR1 SGHTA, CDR2 FQGTGA. CDR3 in DNA: TGTGCCAGCAGCTTAAGTCCCGCGGGGGGCGTGAATGAGCAGTTCTTC. Its translation: CASSLSPAGGVNEQFF.

The chain is built from TRBV25-1 and TRBJ1-1; 7 bases match TRBD1. The CDR3 is made up of 17 amino acids. J was trimmed by 1 base and V by 1 base; bases with no gene match: 9. Germline lookup yields CDR1 MGHDK and CDR2 SYGVNS. The CDR3: CASSESGRGKWNTEAFF. The CDR3, as DNA: TGTGCCAGCAGTGAATCTGGCAGGGGGAAATGGAACACTGAAGCTTTCTTT.

The chain is built from TRBV11-3 and TRBJ2-5; TRBD1 matches 7 bases. The CDR3 spans 18 residues. Trimming at V came to 1 base and at J to 1 base, leaving 12 bases not matched to a gene. Germline lookup yields CDR1 SGHNT and CDR2 YENEEA. For the CDR3, the DNA is TGTGCCAGCAGCTTAGGCCGCTACAGCTGGGACAGCCAAGAGACCCAGTACTTC. This codes for CASSLGRYSWDSQETQYF.

This rearrangement joins TRBV5-1 to TRBJ2-2, with D unclear. The ends were cut back, 5 bases at V and 1 base at J, with 12 bases in the middle. Per the germline V gene, CDR1 is SGHRS and CDR2 is YFSETQ. This CDR3 has 15 amino acids. As DNA, the CDR3 is TGCGCCAGCAGAACGGTGGGGTTGAACACCGGGGAGCTGTTTTTT. Its protein is CASRTVGLNTGELFF.

This sequence joins TRBV9 and TRBJ1-3; D not certain. The CDR3 totals 15 residues. From germline, CDR1 is SGDLS and CDR2 YYNGEE. Trimming stripped 3 bases from V and 3 bases from J, with 13 bases between. In nucleotides, the CDR3 is TGTGCCAGCAGCGCGTTTGGAGGGAGTGGAAACACCATATATTTT. Its translation: CASSAFGGSGNTIYF.

This clone has just one count. V gene TRBV4-1 combines with J gene TRBJ2-6; 7 positions agree with TRBD1. Germline V gene lookup returns CDR1 MGHRA and CDR2 YSYEKL. V lost 3 bases to trimming and J lost 2 bases; unmatched junction nucleotides: 4. This CDR3 has 16 amino acids. As DNA, the CDR3 is TGCGCCAGCAGCCACCCGACAGGGACTGGGGCCAACGTCCTGACTTTC. Protein product: CASSHPTGTGANVLTF.

V is TRBV11-2 and J is TRBJ2-7; D possibly corresponds to TRBD2 (5 bases). Germline assignment: CDR1 SGHAT and CDR2 FQNNGV. V lost 4 bases and J 1 base, leaving 20 bases between the germline ends. This CDR3 spans 17 amino acids. The CDR3 spells CASSWTDSPTGSYEQYF. For the CDR3, the DNA is TGTGCCAGCAGCTGGACGGACTCCCCCACTGGGTCCTACGAGCAGTACTTC.

V is TRBV4-3 and J is TRBJ2-7; TRBD1 aligns across 8 bases. This CDR3 contains 15 residues. The V segment lost 3 bases and the J segment 4 bases; nucleotides outside the gene matches: 8. Germline V gene sequence: CDR1 LGHNA, CDR2 YSLEER. CDR3 amino acids: CASSQGAGGVYEQYF. The CDR3 DNA sequence: TGCGCCAGCAGCCAGGGGGCAGGGGGCGTGTACGAGCAGTACTTC.

In its sample, this clone was seen once. The CDR3 region is CSAQPMETGNTIYF. The CDR3 bases are TGCAGCGCCCAACCCATGGAAACTGGAAACACCATATATTTT. The chain carries TRBV29-1 and TRBJ1-3; D unresolved. This CDR3 comprises 14 residues. Trimming pared 7 bases from V and 2 bases from J, leaving 15 bases between. Germline lookup yields CDR1 SQVTM and CDR2 ANQGSEA.

This rearrangement joins TRBV7-2 to TRBJ2-7; 14 bases are a match to TRBD2. CDR3 length: 19 residues. Looked up from germline, CDR1 is SGHTA and CDR2 is FQGNSA. Trimming at V came to 1 base and at J to 1 base, leaving 9 bases not matched to a gene. CDR3 in DNA: TGTGCCAGCAGCTTAGACGGGACTAGCGGGAGTCGTATATCCTACGAGCAGTACTTC. Translated, it gives CASSLDGTSGSRISYEQYF. Variable domain in full (rest from reference TRBV7-2 and TRBJ2-7): GAGVSQSPSNKVTEKGKDVELRCDPISGHTALYWYRQSLGQGLEFLIYFQGNSAPDKSGLPSDRFSAERTGGSVSTLTIQRTQQEDSAVYLCASSLDGTSGSRISYEQYFGPGTRLTVT.

The gene calls are TRBV5-1 and TRBJ1-6, with 7 bases aligning to TRBD1. The CDR3 contains 17 residues. Trimming took 3 bases from V and 9 from J; bases not matched to a gene: 15. CDR1 and CDR2 (germline): SGHRS, YFSETQ. In nucleotides, the CDR3 is TGCGCCAGCAGCTGGGGGACAGCCCAAATTAGTGGTTCACCCCTCCACTTT. This codes for CASSWGTAQISGSPLHF. Full variable domain (outside the CDR3, taken from reference TRBV5-1 and TRBJ1-6): KAGVTQTPRYLIKTRGQQVTLSCSPISGHRSVSWYQQTPGQGLQFLFEYFSETQRNKGNFPGRFSGRQFSNSRSEMNVSTLELGDSALYLCASSWGTAQISGSPLHFGNGTRLTVT.

The chain has TRBV2 and TRBJ2-1, with 9 bases matching TRBD1. Trimming at V came to 7 bases and at J to 7 bases, leaving 5 bases not matched to a gene. The CDR3 sequence is 13 residues long. Germline CDR1 and CDR2: SNHLY and FYNNEI. CDR3 nucleotides: TGTGCCAGCACCGGACAGGGGAGTAATGAGCAGTTCTTC. This gives the protein CASTGQGSNEQFF.

The chain couples TRBV4-2 to TRBJ2-5; TRBD2 matches 10 bases. Germline loops: CDR1 LGHNA, CDR2 YNFKEQ. The V and J ends lost 0 bases and 2 bases, in that order; junction bases with no gene match: 6. The CDR3 spans 17 residues. In DNA form, the CDR3 reads TGTGCCAGCAGCCAAGATGTCCTAGCGGGGGATCAAGAGACCCAGTACTTC. Its protein product is CASSQDVLAGDQETQYF.

The chain has TRBV6-6 and TRBJ2-5, with 10 bases lining up with TRBD2. Trimming removed 2 bases from V and 1 base from J; junction bases left unmatched: 4. In germline, CDR1 is MNHNY, CDR2 SVGAGI (reference sequence). The CDR3 extends over 16 amino acids. The CDR3 bases are TGTGCCAGCAGTTACGGAAGCGGGGGGGCCCAAGAGACCCAGTACTTC. It translates to CASSYGSGGAQETQYF.

Of note for this clone: Different DNA sequences within this sample yield the same CDR3. CDR3 sequence reads: CASSLGGSNTEAFF. The DNA of the CDR3 is TGTGCCAGCAGTTTGGGGGGATCTAACACTGAAGCTTTCTTT. The chain joins TRBV28 to TRBJ1-1, with D perhaps matching TRBD1 (5 bases). The CDR3 length is 14 residues. V lost 3 bases to trimming and J lost 2 bases, with 10 bases between them. CDR1 is MDHEN, CDR2 SYDVKM, per germline.

The V gene is TRBV19, the J gene TRBJ2-5; either TRBD1 or TRBD2 may fit D (5 bases each). The CDR3 runs 14 residues. The V gene's germline CDR1 is LNHDA and CDR2 SQIVND (reference sequence). Trimming took 6 bases from V and 7 from J, leaving 18 bases between them. CDR3 protein: CASSPSELGGTQYF. Written as DNA, the CDR3 is TGTGCCAGTAGCCCCTCGGAGCTTGGGGGGACCCAGTACTTC.

The V and J genes are TRBV6-1 and TRBJ2-3, with 7 bases matching TRBD2. Germline CDR1 is MNHNS and CDR2 is SASEGT. J was trimmed by 1 base and V by 4 bases; bases with no gene match: 11. CDR3 size: 17 residues. As DNA, the CDR3 is TGTGCCAGCAGTGCCTGGGGAGGGGTCCAAGGCACAGATACGCAGTATTTT. As protein: CASSAWGGVQGTDTQYF.